These 7 T cell receptor beta chains share one sample of origin, sequenced in a study of T cells after yellow fever vaccination. MiXCR, run by TCRdb on the 5' RACE reads, gives a single entry per CDR3 protein. The sample has over 45,000 distinct CDR3 sequences; approximately 5.7% are singletons. The sample consisted of PBMCs, either bulk or a sorted T-cell subset (CD4+, CD8+, memory, or dextramer-sorted; not recorded which), taken on the day of the yellow fever booster vaccination. The receptors stem from a man between 18 and 35 years old who received the YFV17D yellow fever vaccine.

The rearrangement joins TRBV11-3 to TRBJ2-5; D gene uncertain. Germline V gives CDR1 SGHNT, CDR2 YENEEA. V was pared by 4 bases and J by 2 bases, with 14 bases between. CDR3 length: 15 residues. The CDR3 is CASSSPLEAQETQYF. As DNA, the CDR3 is TGTGCCAGCAGCTCCCCCTTAGAGGCGCAAGAGACCCAGTACTTC.

This clonotype was observed many times. This sequence joins TRBV4-3 and TRBJ1-1, with 7 bases that match TRBD1. V shed 2 bases and J 4 bases; nucleotides not matched to a gene: 4. The CDR3 has 14 amino acids. The V gene's germline CDR1 is LGHNA and CDR2 YSLEER. CDR3 bases: TGCGCCAGCAGCCAAACAGGGGTAGGCACTGAAGCTTTCTTT. Protein product: CASSQTGVGTEAFF.

The rearrangement links TRBV7-9 to TRBJ2-1; 13 positions agree with TRBD2. V lost 5 bases, J lost 0 bases, and 4 bases stayed unmatched. This CDR3 is 17 amino acids long. The germline CDR1 and CDR2 sequences are SEHNR and FQNEAQ (reference sequence). The DNA of the CDR3 is TGTGCCAGCAGCCCGGGACTAGCGGGGCCCTCCTACAATGAGCAGTTCTTC. Amino acid sequence: CASSPGLAGPSYNEQFF.

The chain has TRBV28 and TRBJ2-5, with no clear D. Trimming pared 8 bases from V and 0 bases from J, leaving 4 bases between. CDR1 and CDR2 (germline): MDHEN, SYDVKM. The CDR3 contains 11 residues. The DNA for the CDR3 is TGTGCCAGCGTCGACCAAGAGACCCAGTACTTC. Translated: CASVDQETQYF.

This clonotype was seen many times. V usage is TRBV4-1 and J usage is TRBJ1-5; no firm D call. The CDR3 length is 13 residues. V was shortened by 0 bases and J by 4 bases, with 4 bases between the two germline ends. Per germline, CDR1 MGHRA and CDR2 YSYEKL. As DNA, the CDR3 is TGCGCCAGCAGCCAAGAATTAAATCAGCCCCAGCATTTT. Amino acids: CASSQELNQPQHF.

The chain recombines TRBV7-9 with TRBJ1-2; D possibly corresponds to TRBD1 (5 bases). This CDR3 is 16 amino acids long. CDR1 and CDR2 (germline): SEHNR, FQNEAQ (reference sequence). Trimming took 5 bases from V and 4 from J, leaving 20 bases between them. CDR3 in DNA: TGTGCCAGCAGCCGACCGGGGGGGGTCCCCTCCTATGGCTACACCTTC. Amino acid sequence: CASSRPGGVPSYGYTF.

V and J are TRBV7-9 and TRBJ2-1; no firm D call. V lost 5 bases and J 4 bases, leaving 12 bases between the germline ends. CDR3 length: 14 amino acids. Per the germline V gene, CDR1 is SEHNR and CDR2 is FQNEAQ (reference sequence). The CDR3 nucleotides are TGTGCCAGCAGCGGAACAAATGAGTACAATGAGCAGTTCTTC. Amino acid sequence: CASSGTNEYNEQFF.